This T cell receptor (beta chain) stems from a study of HIV-infected patients and healthy controls. Study-wide findings and caveats: Study cohorts differed slightly in age and sex, but this did not explain diversity differences.

Losses at the gene ends were 4 bases for V and 3 bases for J; bases not matched to a gene: 7. CDR1 and CDR2 from the germline V gene are SGHAT and FQNNGV. CDR3 length: 15 amino acids. No cell fractionation was done, so the repertoire covers all unsorted peripheral blood T cells. This clonotype is deemed medium-sized. No antigen is known for it. cDNA was made from 500 ng RNA using alpha and beta constant primers. Each of the alpha and beta chains got its own library through chain-specific third strand synthesis with indices. The cDNA received a 5' RACE adapter containing a random hexamer plus an SP2 sequencing primer site. TCRdb re-called the 5' RACE reads with MiXCR, one entry per CDR3 protein. The sample comprises about 12,000 distinct CDR3 sequences, under 6.5% of which are singletons, and around 3.6% rests with the top ten.

The sequenced sample consisted of blood. The V and J genes are TRBV11-2 and TRBJ2-5; TRBD1 aligns across 8 bases. The sequence was obtained from an adult in good health. The CDR3 bases are TGTGCCAGCAGCTCGGGCCCGGGACAGGAAGAGACCCAGTACTTC. It yields the protein CASSSGPGQEETQYF.